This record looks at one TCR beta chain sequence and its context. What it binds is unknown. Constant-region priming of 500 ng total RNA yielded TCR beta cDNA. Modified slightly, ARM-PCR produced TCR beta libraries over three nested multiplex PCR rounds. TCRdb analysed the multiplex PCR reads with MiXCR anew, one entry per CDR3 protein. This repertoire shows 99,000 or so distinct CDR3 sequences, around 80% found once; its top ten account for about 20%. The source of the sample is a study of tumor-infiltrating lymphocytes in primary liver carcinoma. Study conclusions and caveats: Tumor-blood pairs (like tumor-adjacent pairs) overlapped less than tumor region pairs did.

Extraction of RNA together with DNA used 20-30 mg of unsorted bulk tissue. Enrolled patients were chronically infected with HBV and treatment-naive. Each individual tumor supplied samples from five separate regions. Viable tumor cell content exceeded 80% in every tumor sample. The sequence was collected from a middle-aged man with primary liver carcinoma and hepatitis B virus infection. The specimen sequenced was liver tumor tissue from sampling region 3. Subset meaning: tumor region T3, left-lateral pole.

The CDR3 DNA follows: TGCAGCGTTGGGACTAGCGCGGCGAACACCGGTGTCCTGTTTTTT. It encodes CSVGTSAANTGVLFF. The genes are TRBV29-1 and TRBJ2-2; 9 nucleotides agree with TRBD2. This CDR3 has 15 residues. Trimming took 4 bases from V and 14 from J; bases not matched to a gene: 17. Germline values: CDR1 SQVTM, CDR2 ANQGSEA.